These 18 T cell receptor beta chains were sequenced from one sample in a study of T cells after yellow fever vaccination. TCRdb itself ran the 5' RACE reads through MiXCR, one entry per CDR3 protein. The sample contains 250,000 to 300,000 distinct CDR3 sequences, about 5% of which appear only once. The starting material was CD4+ T cells sorted from PBMCs, obtained on the day of the yellow fever booster vaccination. The receptors originated from a man between 18 and 29 years old who received the YFV17D yellow fever vaccine.

The V and J genes are TRBV20-1 and TRBJ1-1; TRBD1 matches at 8 bases. The germline V gene encodes CDR1 DFQATT and CDR2 SNEGSKA (reference sequence). The CDR3 is 12 amino acids. After removal of 6 bases from V and 6 bases from J, the junction contained 6 bases not matched to a gene. This chain's CDR3 is CSAPGQGAEAFF. The CDR3 DNA follows: TGCAGTGCCCCCGGACAGGGAGCTGAAGCTTTCTTT.

The chain couples TRBV7-2 to TRBJ2-1; 9 bases line up with TRBD1. The CDR3 has 14 residues. V lost 5 bases, J lost 9 bases, and 8 bases stayed unmatched. The germline V gene encodes CDR1 SGHTA and CDR2 FQGNSA. CDR3 in amino acids: CASSVGQGRGEQFF. In DNA form, the CDR3 reads TGTGCCAGCAGCGTCGGACAGGGGCGAGGTGAGCAGTTCTTC.

This clonotype was detected only a few times. The chain couples TRBV5-5 to TRBJ1-3; TRBD1 matches at 8 bases. J was trimmed by 3 bases and V by 0 bases; bases with no gene match: 11. This CDR3 is built from 18 residues. Germline V gene sequence: CDR1 SGHKS, CDR2 YYEKEE (reference sequence). CDR3: CASSLAPAGGPNGNTIYF. In DNA form, the CDR3 reads TGTGCCAGCAGCTTGGCCCCGGCAGGGGGCCCAAATGGAAACACCATATATTTT.

This clonotype was recorded at least ten times. The chain is built from TRBV5-6 and TRBJ2-3, with unresolved D. Germline V CDR1 and CDR2: SGHDT, YYEEEE. CDR3 length: 12 amino acids. V dropped 1 base and J dropped 14 bases, with 14 bases sitting between them. CDR3 loop: CASSLRAETRYF. The CDR3 region has the DNA TGTGCCAGCAGCTTGCGGGCGGAGACCCGGTATTTT.

In its sample, this clonotype was seen many times. The chain links TRBV7-9 to TRBJ2-3; TRBD1 matches at 8 bases. V shed 4 bases and J 2 bases; nucleotides not matched to a gene: 5. This CDR3 region has 15 residues. The germline V gene has CDR1 SEHNR and CDR2 FQNEAQ (reference sequence). This CDR3 reads CASSSAGGNTDTQYF. CDR3 DNA sequence: TGTGCCAGCAGCTCCGCAGGGGGCAACACAGATACGCAGTATTTT.

This clonotype was found a few times. This chain links TRBV4-1 with TRBJ2-1; tentatively, D is TRBD2 (7 bases). The CDR3 consists of 14 residues. Trimming shortened V by 4 bases and J by 5 bases, and 12 bases separated the two germline ends. Germline CDR1 MGHRA, CDR2 YSYEKL. The CDR3 is CASSRGGGDNEQFF. The CDR3 DNA sequence: TGCGCCAGCAGCCGGGGGGGCGGGGACAATGAGCAGTTCTTC.

The gene calls are TRBV11-3 and TRBJ2-3; weak D call: TRBD1 (6 bases). This CDR3 region has 14 residues. CDR1 and CDR2 (germline): SGHNT, YENEEA. With 5 bases removed from V and 0 bases from J, the gap between germline ends came to 9 bases. The CDR3: CASSRDTSTDTQYF. CDR3 in DNA: TGTGCCAGCAGCCGGGACACTAGCACAGATACGCAGTATTTT. The full variable domain, completed using reference TRBV11-3 and TRBJ2-3, is EAGVVQSPRYKIIEKKQPVAFWCNPISGHNTLYWYLQNLGQGPELLIRYENEEAVDDSQLPKDRFSAERLKGVDSTLKIQPAELGDSAVYLCASSRDTSTDTQYFGPGTRLTVL.

This clonotype was recorded at least ten times. The chain combines TRBV12-3 or TRBV12-4 with TRBJ2-1, with TRBD1 identical over 8 bases. V gave up 8 bases and J gave up 0 bases; unmatched junction bases: 3. This CDR3 is built from 14 residues. CDR3 amino acids: CASLDRDSYNEQFF. The CDR3 bases are TGTGCCAGCCTGGACAGGGACTCCTACAATGAGCAGTTCTTC.

Ten or more counts support this clonotype. V usage is TRBV7-8 and J usage is TRBJ1-3, with D uncertain. V dropped 5 bases and J dropped 2 bases, with 22 bases sitting between them. The CDR3 is 18 amino acids. CDR1 is SGHVS and CDR2 is FQNEAQ in the germline V gene. CDR3 region: CASSPVLRSLGAGNTIYF. The CDR3 coding sequence is TGTGCCAGCAGCCCTGTACTGCGCAGTCTAGGCGCTGGAAACACCATATATTTT. Full variable domain (outside the CDR3, taken from reference TRBV7-8 and TRBJ1-3): GAGVSQSPRYKVAKRGQDVALRCDPISGHVSLFWYQQALGQGPEFLTYFQNEAQLDKSGLPSDRFFAERPEGSVSTLKIQRTQQEDSAVYLCASSPVLRSLGAGNTIYFGEGSWLTVV.

The table lists this clonotype with many counts. The chain couples TRBV7-3 to TRBJ2-4, with TRBD1 matching 7 bases. With 5 bases clipped from V and 0 bases from J, the junction kept 7 bases outside the gene matches. The length of the CDR3 is 16 residues. The germline V gene encodes CDR1 SGHTA and CDR2 FQGTGA. The CDR3: CASSARGGSAKNIQYF. The CDR3 nucleotides read TGTGCCAGCAGCGCCCGAGGGGGCTCAGCCAAAAACATTCAGTACTTC.

This clonotype was counted at least ten times. Sequence at one end of the junction differs from germline and may be a read error. The chain is built from TRBV7-3 and TRBJ2-3; D tentatively fits TRBD1 or TRBD2 (6 bases each). The V gene's germline CDR1 is SGHTA and CDR2 FQGTGA. The CDR3 is made up of 15 amino acids. The CDR3 sequence is CASSGGGGGSDTQYF. CDR3 nucleotides: TGTGCCAGCAGCGGCGGTGGAGGGGGATCAGACACGCAGTATTTT.

J is TRBJ1-4 and V is TRBV7-9; no clear D. This CDR3 has 13 amino acids. In germline, CDR1 is SEHNR, CDR2 FQNEAQ (reference sequence). V gave up 5 bases and J gave up 8 bases, with 12 bases separating them. CDR3 nucleotides: TGTGCCAGCAGCCCCTGGACTGGCGAAAAACTGTTTTTT. It is translated as CASSPWTGEKLFF. The whole variable domain, filled in from reference TRBV7-9 and TRBJ1-4, reads DTGVSQNPRHKITKRGQNVTFRCDPISEHNRLYWYRQTLGQGPEFLTYFQNEAQLEKSRLLSDRFSAERPKGSFSTLEIQRTEQGDSAMYLCASSPWTGEKLFFGSGTQLSVL.

In this sample, this clonotype turned up a few times. This rearrangement joins TRBV5-5 to TRBJ1-1; the match to TRBD1 covers 7 bases. J gave up 1 base and V 3 bases, and 12 bases lay outside the gene matches. CDR3 length: 17 amino acids. The germline V gene has CDR1 SGHKS and CDR2 YYEKEE (reference sequence). In DNA, the CDR3 is TGTGCCAGCAGCTCGGGCACAGGGGCAAGGGGGAACACTGAAGCTTTCTTT. Protein: CASSSGTGARGNTEAFF.

There are many counts of this clonotype. The chain joins TRBV20-1 to TRBJ2-3; D assignment may be TRBD1 or TRBD2 (5 bases each). Germline V gene sequence: CDR1 DFQATT, CDR2 SNEGSKA (reference sequence). V lost 6 bases and J 8 bases, leaving 21 bases between the germline ends. This CDR3 is 14 amino acids long. The CDR3: CSATLGTTLGTQYF. The CDR3 DNA is TGCAGTGCCACCCTCGGGACCACACTTGGTACGCAGTATTTT.

This clonotype was detected only a few times. The chain carries TRBV6-2 or TRBV6-3 and TRBJ2-1, with a weak D call TRBD1 (5 bases). Trimming removed 0 bases from V and 10 bases from J, with 7 bases in between. Germline V gives CDR1 MNHEY, CDR2 SVGEGT. CDR3 size: 12 residues. The CDR3 loop reads CASSYSGQEQFF. The CDR3 coding sequence is TGTGCCAGCAGTTACTCTGGACAAGAGCAGTTCTTC.

This chain uses TRBV20-1 with TRBJ1-1; D uncertain. Germline values: CDR1 DFQATT, CDR2 SNEGSKA (reference sequence). Trimming took 0 bases from V and 1 from J, leaving 6 bases between them. This CDR3 has 13 residues. The CDR3 loop reads CSARDTENTEAFF. CDR3 nucleotides: TGCAGTGCTAGAGATACAGAGAACACTGAAGCTTTCTTT.

The V gene is TRBV4-1, the J gene TRBJ2-5, with TRBD1 matching over 9 bases. The germline V gene has CDR1 MGHRA and CDR2 YSYEKL. This CDR3 comprises 16 residues. Losses at the gene ends were 3 bases for V and 5 bases for J; bases not matched to a gene: 10. The CDR3 loop reads CASSQANTGGQETQYF. The CDR3 nucleotides are TGCGCCAGCAGCCAGGCTAATACAGGGGGCCAGGAGACCCAGTACTTC.

This clonotype has just a few counts. The V gene is TRBV20-1, the J gene TRBJ2-3; D call uncertain. V was pared by 2 bases and J by 0 bases, with 9 bases between. The V gene's germline CDR1 is DFQATT and CDR2 SNEGSKA (reference sequence). The CDR3 loop spans 14 amino acids. The DNA for the CDR3 is TGCAGTGCTAGATCAACCACTAGCACAGATACGCAGTATTTT. Its translation is CSARSTTSTDTQYF.